This is a list of T cell receptor beta chains from one sample in a study of T cells in Graves' hyperthyroidism and ophthalmopathy. TCRdb reprocessed the multiplex PCR reads with MiXCR, giving one entry per CDR3 protein. The table includes 340,000 or so distinct CDR3 sequences, approximately 18% detected once. The sequenced sample consisted of blood. These receptor sequences come from a woman aged 50 to 65 with Graves' hyperthyroidism. CDR3s include the opening cysteine and the closing phenylalanine or tryptophan. Fields, in order: V gene, clone size, D gene, J gene, CDR3 DNA, CDR3 protein. D genes are given only for firm matches. Clone size is given for some rows only: seen once, a few or many times, or a class if the clone is expanded.

V: TRBV20-1
size: many
D: TRBD1
J: TRBJ1-2
DNA: TGCAGTGCTAGGTTCCAGGGGGAAGGCTACACCTTC
CDR3: CSARFQGEGYTF

V: TRBV7-9
size: .
D: .
J: TRBJ1-6
DNA: TGTGCCAGCAGCTTAGCTGGCTTGACAGTGATGTACTCACCCCTCCACTTT
CDR3: CASSLAGLTVMYSPLHF

V: TRBV28
size: .
D: .
J: TRBJ1-6
DNA: TGTGCCAGCAGAGCGATGGATTCACCCCTCCACTTT
CDR3: CASRAMDSPLHF

V: TRBV19
size: .
D: .
J: TRBJ1-5
DNA: TGTGCCAGTAGTATCCAGACAAATAGCAATCAGCCCCAGCATTTT
CDR3: CASSIQTNSNQPQHF

V: TRBV28
size: many
D: .
J: TRBJ2-3
DNA: TGTGCCAGCAGTTTACCCACGGACAGCACAGATACGCAGTATTTT
CDR3: CASSLPTDSTDTQYF

V: TRBV2
size: many
D: .
J: TRBJ1-1
DNA: TGTGCCAGCCGGGCGGCTGAAGCTTTCTTT
CDR3: CASRAAEAFF

V: TRBV5-1
size: few
D: .
J: TRBJ2-2
DNA: TGCGCCAGCAGCTTGGCCGAGACAGGCAACACCGGGGAGCTGTTTTTT
CDR3: CASSLAETGNTGELFF

V: TRBV20-1
size: .
D: .
J: TRBJ1-2
DNA: TGCAGTGCCGCGTGGGATGGCTACACCTTC
CDR3: CSAAWDGYTF

V: TRBV12-3/TRBV12-4
size: many
D: TRBD1
J: TRBJ2-7
DNA: TGTGCCAGCAGTTCGGGACAGGGGGGAATCCACGAGCAGTACTTC
CDR3: CASSSGQGGIHEQYF

V: TRBV3-1
size: .
D: TRBD2
J: TRBJ2-7
DNA: TGTGCCAGCAGCGTAGTGGGCAGCGGGAGGACCTACGAGCAGTACTTC
CDR3: CASSVVGSGRTYEQYF

V: TRBV11-1
size: many
D: TRBD1
J: TRBJ1-1
DNA: TGTGCCAGCAGCCCTGGGACAGGAGATGAAGCTTTCTTT
CDR3: CASSPGTGDEAFF

V: TRBV11-3
size: many
D: TRBD2
J: TRBJ2-3
DNA: TGTGCCAGCAGCTCCGGGGAGGTAGCGGGGCCAGATACGCAGTATTTT
CDR3: CASSSGEVAGPDTQYF

V: TRBV5-1
size: many
D: .
J: TRBJ2-1
DNA: TGCGCCACTCAAGTAGGCCCCGGGGGGCTCAATGAGCAGTTCTTC
CDR3: CATQVGPGGLNEQFF

V: TRBV2
size: .
D: .
J: TRBJ1-5
DNA: TGTGCCAGCAGTGAGCTCGACGGGGGATATAGCAATCAGCCCCAGCATTTT
CDR3: CASSELDGGYSNQPQHF

V: TRBV11-2
size: many
D: .
J: TRBJ1-1
DNA: TGTGCCAGCAGCTTAGAAGTCACTGAAGCTTTCTTT
CDR3: CASSLEVTEAFF

V: TRBV19
size: .
D: .
J: TRBJ2-5
DNA: TGTGCCAGTAGTATGTGGGGGGCTGGGGAGACCCAGTACTTC
CDR3: CASSMWGAGETQYF

V: TRBV20-1
size: few
D: .
J: TRBJ2-1
DNA: TGCAGTGCCCCCGGGGAGCGGGTCTATGAGCAGTTCTTC
CDR3: CSAPGERVYEQFF

V: TRBV11-3
size: many
D: .
J: TRBJ2-5
DNA: TGTGCCAGCAGCTTTGACACAGGCGAGACCCAGTACTTC
CDR3: CASSFDTGETQYF

V: TRBV20-1
size: many
D: TRBD2
J: TRBJ2-3
DNA: TGCAGTGCCGCGCCGGCTGGAGCGGGGGGCACAGATACGCAGTATTTT
CDR3: CSAAPAGAGGTDTQYF

V: TRBV20-1
size: .
D: TRBD2
J: TRBJ2-7
DNA: TGCAGTGCCAAATATAGCGGGAGGGCCCTTTCCTACGAGCAGTACTTC
CDR3: CSAKYSGRALSYEQYF

V: TRBV12-3/TRBV12-4
size: few
D: TRBD1
J: TRBJ1-3
DNA: TGTGCCAGCAGTTCCACAGGGGGCAGAAACACCATATATTTT
CDR3: CASSSTGGRNTIYF

V: TRBV4-2
size: .
D: TRBD2
J: TRBJ2-1
DNA: TGTGCCAGCAGCCCGGACCTAGCGGGGAGATACAATGAGCAGTTCTTC
CDR3: CASSPDLAGRYNEQFF

V: TRBV5-1
size: few
D: TRBD2
J: TRBJ2-1
DNA: TGCGCCAGCAGCTCGAGCGGGGGGAACTACAATGAGCAGTTCTTC
CDR3: CASSSSGGNYNEQFF

V: TRBV12-5
size: many
D: .
J: TRBJ1-1
DNA: TGTGCTAGTGGTGCCGCGACATCGGAGACTGAAGCTTTCTTT
CDR3: CASGAATSETEAFF

V: TRBV20-1
size: few
D: .
J: TRBJ1-1
DNA: TGCAGTGCTAGAGATTCCGACAGGTCGAACACTGAAGCTTTCTTT
CDR3: CSARDSDRSNTEAFF

V: TRBV12-3/TRBV12-4
size: many
D: .
J: TRBJ2-1
DNA: TGTGCCAGCAGTAGACAGTCCAATGAGCAGTTCTTC
CDR3: CASSRQSNEQFF

V: TRBV2
size: .
D: .
J: TRBJ2-3
DNA: TGTGCCAGCAGTCCTAGCAGTTCTTACACAGATACGCAGTATTTT
CDR3: CASSPSSSYTDTQYF

V: TRBV5-1
size: .
D: .
J: TRBJ1-1
DNA: TGCGCCAGCAGCGCTGCGGCAGGTGAAGCTTTCTTT
CDR3: CASSAAAGEAFF

V: TRBV28
size: many
D: .
J: TRBJ1-6
DNA: TGTGCCAGTCTGGATGCGAATTCACCCCTCCACTTT
CDR3: CASLDANSPLHF

V: TRBV20-1
size: many
D: TRBD1
J: TRBJ1-5
DNA: TGCAGTGCTGGACAGGGTCACTCTTATAGCAATCAGCCCCAGCATTTT
CDR3: CSAGQGHSYSNQPQHF

V: TRBV9
size: many
D: .
J: TRBJ1-2
DNA: TGTGCCAGCAGCACCGCCGAGGTGGTCGGGAACTATGGCTACACCTTC
CDR3: CASSTAEVVGNYGYTF

V: TRBV7-8
size: once
D: TRBD2
J: TRBJ2-3
DNA: TGTGCCAGCAGCGTAGGGGGGACTAGGGATACGCAGTATTTT
CDR3: CASSVGGTRDTQYF

V: TRBV5-1
size: once
D: TRBD1
J: TRBJ2-5
DNA: TGCGCCAGCAGCCGGGACAGGGGCGGGCAAGAGACCCAGTACTTC
CDR3: CASSRDRGGQETQYF

V: TRBV12-3/TRBV12-4
size: many
D: .
J: TRBJ1-2
DNA: TGTGCCAGCAGTACGGGACCTGGGCACTATGGCTACACCTTC
CDR3: CASSTGPGHYGYTF

V: TRBV20-1
size: .
D: TRBD1
J: TRBJ1-1
DNA: TGCAGTGCTAGAGGAAACGGCAGGGGGAGAGACACTGAAGCTTTCTTT
CDR3: CSARGNGRGRDTEAFF

V: TRBV16
size: many
D: .
J: TRBJ1-5
DNA: TGTGCCAGCAGCCTGGGTAGTGATCAGCCCCAGCATTTT
CDR3: CASSLGSDQPQHF

V: TRBV12-3/TRBV12-4
size: many
D: .
J: TRBJ2-5
DNA: TGTGCCAGCAGCTTAAGGGAGACCCAGTACTTC
CDR3: CASSLRETQYF

V: TRBV28
size: many
D: .
J: TRBJ1-4
DNA: TGTGCCAGCAGTTGGGAGTTTGAAAAACTGTTTTTT
CDR3: CASSWEFEKLFF

V: TRBV6-1
size: .
D: .
J: TRBJ2-1
DNA: TGTGCCAGCAGCCAAGAAACCCCGGCGCGGACCTACAATGAGCAGTTCTTC
CDR3: CASSQETPARTYNEQFF

V: TRBV9
size: few
D: TRBD2
J: TRBJ2-3
DNA: TGTGCCAGCAGTGCAGCGGGAACCACAGATACGCAGTATTTT
CDR3: CASSAAGTTDTQYF

V: TRBV12-3/TRBV12-4
size: many
D: .
J: TRBJ2-5
DNA: TGTGCCAGCAGTTTCTCCCGGGGGCAAGAGACCCAGTACTTC
CDR3: CASSFSRGQETQYF

V: TRBV6-1
size: many
D: .
J: TRBJ1-2
DNA: TGTGCCAGCAGTGAAGCAACCTATGGCTACACCTTC
CDR3: CASSEATYGYTF

V: TRBV27
size: few
D: .
J: TRBJ1-1
DNA: TGTGCCAGCAGTTTATATTCCGCTGGTGATGGTTTGTCCACTGAAGCTTTCTTT
CDR3: CASSLYSAGDGLSTEAFF

V: TRBV24-1
size: few
D: .
J: TRBJ2-3
DNA: TGTGCCACCAGTGATGCCTCTAGCATGGCCAGCACAGATACGCAGTATTTT
CDR3: CATSDASSMASTDTQYF

V: TRBV6-1
size: many
D: .
J: TRBJ2-2
DNA: TGTGCCAGCAGCCTCCTTGGTGGGCTTTTCACCGGGGAGCTGTTTTTT
CDR3: CASSLLGGLFTGELFF

V: TRBV10-3
size: many
D: .
J: TRBJ1-4
DNA: TGTGCCATCAGTGAGTCGAACGCTGAAAAACTGTTTTTT
CDR3: CAISESNAEKLFF

V: TRBV5-1
size: many
D: TRBD2
J: TRBJ2-1
DNA: TGCGCCAGCAGCTCACTAGCGGGTACGAGTAATGAGCAGTTCTTC
CDR3: CASSSLAGTSNEQFF

V: TRBV20-1
size: .
D: .
J: TRBJ1-2
DNA: TGCAGTGCTGCAACGCCGGCCTCCTATGGCTACACCTTC
CDR3: CSAATPASYGYTF

V: TRBV7-2
size: .
D: .
J: TRBJ2-1
DNA: TGTGCCAGCAGCTTAGAATCAGGTGGGAATGAGCAGTTCTTC
CDR3: CASSLESGGNEQFF

V: TRBV12-3/TRBV12-4
size: few
D: .
J: TRBJ2-3
DNA: TGTGCCAGCAGTCGATCTCAGCGTGAGGCAGATACGCAGTATTTT
CDR3: CASSRSQREADTQYF

V: TRBV7-9
size: .
D: TRBD1
J: TRBJ1-4
DNA: TGTGCCAGCAGCCCTCGGGGGACAGGGGGAGAAAAACTGTTTTTT
CDR3: CASSPRGTGGEKLFF

V: TRBV6-1
size: many
D: .
J: TRBJ1-6
DNA: TGTGCCAGCAGTGAAGTGGCAGGGGAGGCTTCACCCCTCCACTTT
CDR3: CASSEVAGEASPLHF

V: TRBV9
size: few
D: .
J: TRBJ1-5
DNA: TGTGCCAGCAGCGTAGAGGGAGGGTCTCAGCCCCAGCATTTT
CDR3: CASSVEGGSQPQHF

V: TRBV3-1
size: .
D: .
J: TRBJ2-1
DNA: TGTGCCAGCAGCCAAGGCAATAGCGGCAATGAGCAGCTCTTC
CDR3: CASSQGNSGNEQLF

V: TRBV19
size: few
D: TRBD2
J: TRBJ2-1
DNA: TGTGCCTCCGGTCGGGGGGACCTAGTCGATGAGCAGTTCTTC
CDR3: CASGRGDLVDEQFF

V: TRBV2
size: few
D: .
J: TRBJ2-7
DNA: TGTGCCAGCAGGCGATCCCTCCTACGGACCTACGAGCAGTACTTC
CDR3: CASRRSLLRTYEQYF

V: TRBV18
size: .
D: .
J: TRBJ2-1
DNA: TGTGCCAGCGCACCCGGGGGCCCTCCCTACAATGAGCAGTTCTTC
CDR3: CASAPGGPPYNEQFF

V: TRBV18
size: many
D: .
J: TRBJ2-7
DNA: TGTGCCAGCTCACTGAACAGGGCCTACGAGCAGTACTTC
CDR3: CASSLNRAYEQYF

V: TRBV27
size: few
D: .
J: TRBJ2-7
DNA: TGTGCCAGCAGTTTATCGAGGGACCTTGAGCAGTACTTC
CDR3: CASSLSRDLEQYF

V: TRBV5-1
size: many
D: .
J: TRBJ1-1
DNA: TGCGCCAGCAGCTTGGTTGGGGTGGTGAACACTGAAGCTTTCTTT
CDR3: CASSLVGVVNTEAFF